This T cell receptor (beta chain) was captured by sequencing in a study of regulatory T cells in long-lasting Graves disease. Study results and caveats: What was studied was peripheral blood only, and not thyroid tissue. Persistent Graves' patients showed a TCR diversity that was lower than that of newly diagnosed ones.

The ends were cut back, 1 base at V and 5 bases at J, with 8 bases in the middle. The CDR3 is 13 residues long. Germline V gene sequence: CDR1 DFQATT, CDR2 SNEGSKA (reference sequence). This sample's time point: persistent/refractory GD, antithyroid drugs over 5 years with positive TRAb. The TCR library was made from RNA extracted from PBMCs. Building the TCR beta libraries relied on iRepertoire HTBI primers, and CDR3 regions underwent Arm-PCR. TCRdb re-called the multiplex PCR reads with MiXCR, one entry per CDR3 protein. Of over 450,000 distinct CDR3 sequences listed, about 22% are singletons. Remarks on this clonotype: Antigen unknown.

The TCR sequence derives from a female donor with Graves disease. V gene TRBV20-1 combines with J gene TRBJ2-2; no clear D gene. Sequenced material: peripheral blood mononuclear cells (PBMCs), taken when the disease was refractory, from a patient treated with antithyroid drugs. Written as DNA, the CDR3 is TGCAGTGCTAGAGTCGCCCAAACCGGGGAGCTGTTTTTT. It encodes CSARVAQTGELFF.